This TCR beta chain was captured by sequencing in a study of response to subunit inactivated influenza vaccine (dated by TCRdb to 2017 to 2018). About the study as a whole: Deep quantitative T cell receptor repertoire profiling was used in the study to track responses to a trivalent subunit inactivated influenza vaccine. Overall study results and their limits: The authors suggested that each seasonal influenza vaccination may recruit only a limited number of new T cells.

This clonotype turned up a few times. Its recognized antigen is unknown. Base qualities are not at hand, and no much larger clone is one base apart. The library was made by RT-PCR. Data came from an Illumina HiSeq 2500. Using fastp at Q25 and MiXCR, TCRdb reprocessed the public reads and kept productive beta chains. Identical CDR3 proteins give one entry, which carries the most common genes and DNA. The sample table records hundreds of thousands of distinct CDR3 sequences; under 9% of these occur just once. Roughly 13% of the sample is in the top ten clones. The germline V gene yields MNHEY for CDR1 and SVGAGI for CDR2. Including the terminal cysteine and phenylalanine, the CDR3 comprises 17 residues. The CDR3 DNA has 51 bases and is translated from base 1. The junction shows trimming of 1 base on V and 2 bases on J, plus 12 bases between the germline ends.

The specimen was PBMCs from blood, collected roughly 24 months after vaccination. Recombination connected TRBV6-5 to TRBJ2-6; D gene: possibly TRBD2, on 6 matching bases. The TCR sequence derives from a man aged 45 to 70 who received an inactivated influenza vaccine. Donor details come from another sample of the same person, matched by shared clones. The CDR3 region has the sequence CASSYFGGAAGANVLTF. The nucleotides read TGTGCCAGCAGTTACTTCGGCGGGGCAGCTGGGGCCAACGTCCTGACTTTC.